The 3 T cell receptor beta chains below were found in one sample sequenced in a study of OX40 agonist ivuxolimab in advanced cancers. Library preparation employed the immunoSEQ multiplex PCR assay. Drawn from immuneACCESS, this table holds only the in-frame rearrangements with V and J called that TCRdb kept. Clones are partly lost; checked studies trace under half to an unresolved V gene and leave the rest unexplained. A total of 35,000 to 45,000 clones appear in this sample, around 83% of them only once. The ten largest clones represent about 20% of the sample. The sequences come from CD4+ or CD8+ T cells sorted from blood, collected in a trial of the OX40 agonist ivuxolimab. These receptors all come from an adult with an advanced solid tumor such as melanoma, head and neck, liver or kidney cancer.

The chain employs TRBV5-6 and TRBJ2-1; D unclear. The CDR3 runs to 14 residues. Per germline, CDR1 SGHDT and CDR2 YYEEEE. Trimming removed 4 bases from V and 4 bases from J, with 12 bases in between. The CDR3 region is CASSGLGLYNEQFF. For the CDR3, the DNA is TGTGCCAGCAGCGGCTTGGGGTTGTACAATGAGCAGTTCTTC.

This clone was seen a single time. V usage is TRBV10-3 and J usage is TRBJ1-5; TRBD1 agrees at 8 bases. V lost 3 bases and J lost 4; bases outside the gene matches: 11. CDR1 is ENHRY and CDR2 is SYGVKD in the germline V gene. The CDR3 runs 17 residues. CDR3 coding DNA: TGTGCCATCAGTGACACCCCGGGACAGGATGGAAATCAGCCCCAGCATTTT. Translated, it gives CAISDTPGQDGNQPQHF.

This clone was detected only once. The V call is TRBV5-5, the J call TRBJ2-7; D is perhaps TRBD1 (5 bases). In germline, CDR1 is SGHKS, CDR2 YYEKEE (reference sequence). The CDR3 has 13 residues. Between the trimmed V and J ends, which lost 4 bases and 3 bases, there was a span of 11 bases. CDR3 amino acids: CASSPADSYEQYF. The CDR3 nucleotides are TGTGCCAGCAGCCCGGCTGACAGCTACGAGCAGTACTTC.